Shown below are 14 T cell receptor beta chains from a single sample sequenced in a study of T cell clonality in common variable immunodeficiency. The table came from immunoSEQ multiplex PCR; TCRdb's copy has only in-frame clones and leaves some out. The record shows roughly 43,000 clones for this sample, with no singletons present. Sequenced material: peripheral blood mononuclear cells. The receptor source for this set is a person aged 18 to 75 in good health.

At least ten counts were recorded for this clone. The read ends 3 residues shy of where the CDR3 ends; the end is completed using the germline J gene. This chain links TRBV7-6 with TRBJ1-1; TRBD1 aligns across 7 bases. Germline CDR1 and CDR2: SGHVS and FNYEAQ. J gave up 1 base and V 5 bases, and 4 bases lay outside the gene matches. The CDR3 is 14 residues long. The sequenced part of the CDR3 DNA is TGTGCCAGCAGCCCACGACAGGGGAACACTGAA. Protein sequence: CASSPRQGNTE. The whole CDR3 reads CASSPRQGNTEAFF.

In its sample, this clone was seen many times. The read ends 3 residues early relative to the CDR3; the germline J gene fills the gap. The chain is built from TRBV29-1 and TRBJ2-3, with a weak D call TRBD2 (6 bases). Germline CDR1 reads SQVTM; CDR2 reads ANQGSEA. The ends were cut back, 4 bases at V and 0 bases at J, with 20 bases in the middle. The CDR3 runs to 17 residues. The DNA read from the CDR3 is TGCAGCGTTGTACCCTTCAAGACGGGGGAGAGCACAGATACG. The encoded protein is CSVVPFKTGESTDT. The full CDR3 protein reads CSVVPFKTGESTDTQYF.

The DNA read from the CDR3 is TGTGCCAGCAGCTTAGGGGACTATGGT. This gives the protein CASSLGDYG. The whole CDR3 reads CASSLGDYGQYF. The rearrangement joins TRBV7-8 to TRBJ2-4; 7 bases line up with TRBD2. The read ends 3 residues before the CDR3 terminus; that terminus is restored from the germline J gene. The CDR3 loop spans 12 amino acids. Germline V gene lookup returns CDR1 SGHVS and CDR2 FQNEAQ. Full variable domain (rest looked up from reference TRBV7-8 and TRBJ2-4): GAGVSQSPRYKVAKRGQDVALRCDPISGHVSLFWYQQALGQGPEFLTYFQNEAQLDKSGLPSDRFFAERPEGSVSTLKIQRTQQEDSAVYLCASSLGDYGQYFGAGTRLSVL.

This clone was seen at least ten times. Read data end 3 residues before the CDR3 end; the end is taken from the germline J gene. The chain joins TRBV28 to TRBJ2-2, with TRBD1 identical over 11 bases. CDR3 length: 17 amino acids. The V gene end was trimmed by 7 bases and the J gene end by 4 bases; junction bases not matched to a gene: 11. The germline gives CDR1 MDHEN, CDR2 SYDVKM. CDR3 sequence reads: CASKINSGTGGTGELFF. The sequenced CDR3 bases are TGTGCCAGCAAAATAAATTCAGGGACAGGGGGCACCGGGGAG.

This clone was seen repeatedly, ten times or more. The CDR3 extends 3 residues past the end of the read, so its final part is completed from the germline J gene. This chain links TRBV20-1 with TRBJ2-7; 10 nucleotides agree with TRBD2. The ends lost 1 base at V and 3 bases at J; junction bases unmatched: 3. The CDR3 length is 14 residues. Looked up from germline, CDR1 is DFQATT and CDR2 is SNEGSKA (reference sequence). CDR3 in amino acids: CSARGLAGDYEQYF. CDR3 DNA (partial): TGCAGTGCTAGAGGGCTAGCGGGAGACTACGAG.

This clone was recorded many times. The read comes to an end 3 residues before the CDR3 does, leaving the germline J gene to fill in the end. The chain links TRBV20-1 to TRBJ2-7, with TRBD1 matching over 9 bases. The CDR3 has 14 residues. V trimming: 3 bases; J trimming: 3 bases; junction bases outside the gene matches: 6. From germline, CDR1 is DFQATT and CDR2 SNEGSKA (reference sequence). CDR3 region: CSASDGDRDYEQYF. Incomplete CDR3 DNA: TGCAGTGCTAGTGACGGGGACAGGGACTACGAG.

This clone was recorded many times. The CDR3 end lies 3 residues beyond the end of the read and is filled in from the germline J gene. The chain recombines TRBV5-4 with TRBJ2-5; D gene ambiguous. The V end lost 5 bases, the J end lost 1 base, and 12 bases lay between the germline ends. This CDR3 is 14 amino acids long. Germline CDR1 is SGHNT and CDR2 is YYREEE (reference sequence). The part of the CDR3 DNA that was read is TGTGCCAGCAGGGATATCGCGGTCCAAGAGACC. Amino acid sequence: CASRDIAVQET. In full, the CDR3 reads CASRDIAVQETQYF.

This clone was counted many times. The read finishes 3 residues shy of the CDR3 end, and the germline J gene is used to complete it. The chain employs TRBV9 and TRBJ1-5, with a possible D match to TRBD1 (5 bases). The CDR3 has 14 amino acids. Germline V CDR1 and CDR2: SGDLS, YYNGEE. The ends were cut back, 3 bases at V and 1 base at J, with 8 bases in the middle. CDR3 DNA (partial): TGTGCCAGCAGCGCCGGGGGGAGCAATCAGCCC. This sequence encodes CASSAGGSNQP. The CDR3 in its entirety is CASSAGGSNQPQHF.

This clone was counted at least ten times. Incomplete CDR3 DNA: TGCAGTGCTGAGTCTAATTTACTAGGTTTTCAAGAGACC. This translates into CSAESNLLGFQET. The CDR3 as a whole reads CSAESNLLGFQETQYF. V and J are TRBV20-1 and TRBJ2-5, with D maybe TRBD2 (5 bases). Coverage ceases 3 residues before the CDR3 finishes, and the germline J gene fills in the end. This CDR3 is 16 amino acids long. V lost 5 bases, J lost 2 bases, and 21 bases lay in between. Germline loops: CDR1 DFQATT, CDR2 SNEGSKA (reference sequence).

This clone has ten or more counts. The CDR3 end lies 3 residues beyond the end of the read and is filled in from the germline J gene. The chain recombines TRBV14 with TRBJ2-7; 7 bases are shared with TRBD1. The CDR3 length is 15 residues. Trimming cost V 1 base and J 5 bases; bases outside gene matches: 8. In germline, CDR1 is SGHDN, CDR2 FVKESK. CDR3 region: CASSQGQGGFDEQYF. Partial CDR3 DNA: TGTGCCAGCAGCCAAGGACAGGGTGGATTTGACGAG.

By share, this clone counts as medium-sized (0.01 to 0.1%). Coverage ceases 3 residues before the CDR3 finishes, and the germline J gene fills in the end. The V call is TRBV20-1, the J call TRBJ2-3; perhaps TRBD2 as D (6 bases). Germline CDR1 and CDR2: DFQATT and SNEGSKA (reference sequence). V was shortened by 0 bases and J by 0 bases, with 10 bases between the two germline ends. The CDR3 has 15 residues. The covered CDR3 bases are TGCAGTGCTAGAGATCTTAGCGGAAGCACAGATACG. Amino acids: CSARDLSGSTDT. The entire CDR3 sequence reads CSARDLSGSTDTQYF.

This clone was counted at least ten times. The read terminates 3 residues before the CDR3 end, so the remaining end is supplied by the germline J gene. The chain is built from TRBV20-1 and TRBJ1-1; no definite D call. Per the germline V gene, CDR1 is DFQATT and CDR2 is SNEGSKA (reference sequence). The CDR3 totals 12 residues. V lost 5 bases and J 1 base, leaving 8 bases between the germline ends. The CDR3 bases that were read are TGCAGTGCTGTACCGGGGAACACTGAA. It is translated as CSAVPGNTE. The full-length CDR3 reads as CSAVPGNTEAFF.

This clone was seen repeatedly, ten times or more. CDR3 protein: CASSLSSGSDYGYTF. Incomplete CDR3 DNA: TGTGCCAGCAGCTTAAGCTCAGGATCAGACTATGGC. The rearrangement joins TRBV7-2 to TRBJ1-2, with no clear D. The missing CDR3 end, 3 residues past where the read stops, is filled in from the germline J gene. Deletions cut 2 bases from V and 3 bases from J, with 13 bases between. The CDR3 has 15 amino acids. The V gene's germline CDR1 is SGHTA and CDR2 FQGNSA.

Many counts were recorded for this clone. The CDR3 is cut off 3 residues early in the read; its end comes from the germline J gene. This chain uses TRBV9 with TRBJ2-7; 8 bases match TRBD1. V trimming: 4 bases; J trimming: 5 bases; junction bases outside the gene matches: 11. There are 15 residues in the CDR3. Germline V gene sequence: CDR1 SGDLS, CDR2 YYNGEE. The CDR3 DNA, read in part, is TGTGCCAGCAGCAAAGGGACAGGTTCCTTGGACGAG. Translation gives CASSKGTGSLDE. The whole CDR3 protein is CASSKGTGSLDEQYF.